The rows below give T cell receptor beta chains drawn from one sample of a study of shared clonotypes between healthy human individuals. Libraries were prepared by immunoSEQ multiplex PCR; TCRdb keeps only in-frame clonotypes and omits some of them. Found here are over 300,000 clones, 80% to 90% of them singletons; the top ten hold roughly 17%. The source material was memory CD8+ T cells sorted from blood. The receptors come from a man aged 18 to 35 in good health. Both conserved end residues are part of each CDR3. The D gene is left open where the match is weak. Size is stated for part of the rows, as once, few or many counts, or as a class when the clone is expanded.

j_gene,d_gene,abundance,v_gene,CDR3aa,CDR3nt
TRBJ1-3,TRBD1,NA,TRBV30,CAWSGGQGAYGNTIYF,TGTGCCTGGAGTGGGGGGCAGGGGGCGTATGGAAACACCATATATTTT
TRBJ2-7,TRBD2,NA,TRBV30,CAWSVGGGYEQYF,TGTGCCTGGAGTGTGGGCGGGGGCTACGAGCAGTACTTC
TRBJ1-4,NA,NA,TRBV10-1,CASSESPGSEKLFF,TGCGCCAGCAGTGAGTCGCCAGGCAGTGAAAAACTGTTTTTT
TRBJ2-7,TRBD2,NA,TRBV5-1,CASSWTSGWALGEQYF,TGCGCCAGCAGCTGGACTAGCGGGTGGGCCCTCGGCGAGCAGTACTTC
TRBJ1-6,NA,NA,TRBV28,CASSLIQIQGVAYNSPLHF,TGTGCCAGCAGTCTCATCCAGATACAGGGCGTGGCCTATAATTCACCCCTCCACTTT
TRBJ2-3,TRBD1,NA,TRBV5-4,CASSPGTGILVPTDTQYF,TGTGCCAGCAGCCCCGGGACAGGGATACTAGTTCCCACAGATACGCAGTATTTT
TRBJ2-3,NA,NA,TRBV7-9,CASSRQRTDTQYF,TGTGCCAGCAGTCGACAGCGCACAGATACGCAGTATTTT
TRBJ1-1,NA,NA,TRBV5-1,CASSLEWQVMGTEAFF,TGCGCCAGCAGCTTGGAATGGCAGGTTATGGGCACTGAAGCTTTCTTT
TRBJ1-5,NA,few,TRBV6-1,CATSRDTVSDPQHF,TGTGCCACCAGCCGGGACACCGTAAGTGATCCCCAGCATTTT
TRBJ2-7,NA,NA,TRBV28,CASSLSLEQYF,TGTGCCAGCAGTTTATCCCTCGAGCAGTACTTC
TRBJ2-7,NA,NA,TRBV6-5,CASSYSKGVEQYF,TGTGCCAGCAGTTACTCGAAAGGGGTCGAGCAGTACTTC
TRBJ2-3,NA,NA,TRBV9,CASSTGRGTDTQYF,TGTGCCAGCAGCACCGGCAGGGGTACAGATACGCAGTATTTT
TRBJ1-6,NA,once,TRBV6-5,CASSYEGNSPLHF,TGTGCCAGCAGTTATGAGGGGAATTCACCCCTCCACTTT
TRBJ2-3,TRBD2,NA,TRBV10-3,CAITAGRGVSTDTQYF,TGTGCCATCACTGCAGGGCGGGGGGTTAGCACAGATACGCAGTATTTT
TRBJ2-5,TRBD1,NA,TRBV4-3,CASSQDWSYSATGPFQETQYF,TGCGCCAGCAGCCAAGATTGGTCGTATAGTGCGACAGGGCCCTTCCAAGAGACCCAGTACTTC
TRBJ2-7,NA,NA,TRBV27,CASSYRGASSYEQYF,TGTGCCAGCAGTTATCGGGGAGCTAGCTCCTACGAGCAGTACTTC
TRBJ1-2,NA,NA,TRBV7-9,CASSLGGGGYGYTF,TGTGCCAGCAGCTTAGGTGGGGGTGGCTATGGCTACACCTTC
TRBJ1-1,NA,NA,TRBV7-2,CASIWTAYMNTEAFF,TGTGCCAGCATCTGGACAGCCTACATGAACACTGAAGCTTTCTTT
TRBJ1-6,TRBD1,NA,TRBV27,CASTPGQGTYNSPLHF,TGTGCCAGCACCCCGGGACAGGGGACCTATAATTCACCCCTCCACTTT
TRBJ2-7,NA,NA,TRBV19,CASSLQVGHEQYF,TGTGCCAGTTCACTTCAGGTCGGCCACGAGCAGTACTTC
TRBJ2-1,NA,NA,TRBV29-1,CSVGPFWGGDEQFF,TGCAGCGTCGGCCCCTTCTGGGGTGGAGATGAGCAGTTCTTC
TRBJ2-2,TRBD2,NA,TRBV6-5,CASSYSGGHTGELFF,TGTGCCAGCAGTTACTCGGGAGGGCACACCGGGGAGCTGTTTTTT
TRBJ1-1,TRBD1,NA,TRBV7-9,CASSQTGVPNTEAFF,TGTGCCAGCAGCCAAACAGGGGTGCCGAACACTGAAGCTTTCTTT
TRBJ2-2,TRBD2,few,TRBV18,CASSPVPSGGRTGELFF,TGTGCCAGCTCACCGGTACCTAGCGGGGGGCGCACCGGGGAGCTGTTTTTT
TRBJ2-3,TRBD2,NA,TRBV27,CASSKTGLAGLDTQYF,TGTGCCAGCAGTAAAACGGGACTAGCGGGATTGGATACGCAGTATTTT
TRBJ1-5,NA,NA,TRBV10-3,CAISETLGRSNQPQHF,TGTGCCATCAGTGAAACCCTCGGGAGGAGCAATCAGCCCCAGCATTTT
TRBJ2-7,NA,NA,TRBV7-7,CASSLRTRYEQYF,TGTGCTAGCAGCTTACGGACACGCTATGAGCAGTACTTC
TRBJ2-3,NA,once,TRBV11-2,CASSFRDRSTDTQYF,TGTGCCAGCAGCTTCCGGGACCGCAGCACAGATACGCAGTATTTT
TRBJ2-1,TRBD1,NA,TRBV9,CASSPWTGSDEQFF,TGTGCCAGCAGCCCCTGGACAGGGAGCGATGAGCAGTTCTTC
TRBJ2-7,TRBD1,NA,TRBV15,CATSREAGGYEQYF,TGTGCCACCAGCAGAGAGGCAGGGGGATACGAGCAGTACTTC
TRBJ2-5,NA,NA,TRBV11-2,CASSPHSGQNQETQYF,TGTGCCAGCAGCCCTCACTCAGGACAGAACCAAGAGACCCAGTACTTC
TRBJ2-7,NA,NA,TRBV4-1,CASSQALTDYEQYF,TGCGCCAGCAGCCAAGCTCTGACAGATTACGAGCAGTACTTC
TRBJ2-2,NA,few,TRBV2,CARAQGRLNTGELFF,TGTGCCAGGGCACAGGGCCGTTTGAACACCGGGGAGCTGTTTTTT
TRBJ2-7,NA,NA,TRBV28,CASSQVPWRKELGEQYF,TGTGCCAGCAGTCAGGTACCGTGGAGGAAGGAGCTGGGCGAGCAGTACTTC
TRBJ2-7,TRBD2,once,TRBV11-2,CASSQISGLATSYEQYF,TGTGCCAGCAGCCAAATCTCTGGACTAGCGACTTCCTACGAGCAGTACTTC
TRBJ2-2,TRBD2,NA,TRBV5-1,CASSRTSGRADTGELFF,TGCGCCAGCAGCCGAACCAGCGGGAGGGCCGACACCGGGGAGCTGTTTTTT
TRBJ2-5,NA,few,TRBV28,CASSPPGASGYQETQYF,TGTGCCAGCAGTCCCCCCGGGGCTTCCGGGTACCAAGAGACCCAGTACTTC
TRBJ1-3,NA,few,TRBV9,CASSPPAGDGNTIYF,TGTGCCAGCAGCCCCCCGGCAGGCGATGGAAACACCATATATTTT